This TCR beta chain was captured by sequencing in a study of blood T cell repertoires in COVID-19 (dated by TCRdb to about 2020). At the level of the whole study: Collaborator samples came from the United States, Italy and Spain and covered acute and convalescent phases of COVID-19. Subjects who had been exposed to COVID-19, were actively infected with it, or had recovered from it provided the deeply sampled blood TCRbeta repertoires that made up the dataset. A freely available public database, intended as a resource for researchers studying the immune response to SARS-CoV-2, is where the repertoires were released. The material from the prospective study consisted of cDNA or gDNA derived from T cells, B-cell-depleted T cells, or PBMCs. A de-identified subject ID, COVID-19 status, age in years and sex were almost always included in the sample metadata. Where available, HLA class I and class II types were taken from metadata supplied by the sample provider and were not determined by assay-based typing. Samples came from the ongoing ImmuneRACE study (first 160 participants) plus 1,254 subjects from 6 global collaborators.

About this clone itself: Which antigen it targets is not known. No clone much larger than this one lies a single base away; base qualities are absent.

The immunoSEQ Assay, a bias-controlled multiplex PCR, was used to amplify TCRbeta CDR3 regions from genomic DNA. In the paper's pipeline: The number of nucleated cells in each sample was estimated from the amplification of reference gene primers within the assay. To quantify the absolute abundance of each unique TCRbeta CDR3 rearrangement, sequence reads were collapsed and filtered. For each sample, productive Simpson clonality was calculated as the square root of Simpson's diversity index across productive rearrangements. TCRdb's version of the immuneACCESS table is confined to in-frame rearrangements and falls short of the full clone set. An unresolved V gene accounts for under half of the shortfall where checked; the remainder is of unknown origin. V, J and clone size are those of that table, while D and trimming were read from the DNA. The sample has fewer than 60,000 clones on record, almost 85% of them singletons. The top ten clonotypes cover about 3.4% of the sample.

The investigation overall reported the following: The amount of clinical and demographic metadata varied by source and participant and was provided uncurated.

Based on the germline V gene, the CDR1 and CDR2 sequences are ENHRY and SYGVKD. Measured from the cysteine to the phenylalanine, the CDR3 is 13 residues long. Left in the record is the CDR3 DNA by itself, 39 bases read in frame from the first base. Ends trimmed: V by 10 bases, J by 1 base; bases unmatched to a gene: 5. The collaborating institutions used their own protocols to collect whole blood in K2EDTA tubes. For TCRbeta analysis, collaborators shipped samples as frozen whole blood, isolated PBMCs, or DNA extracted from either of those sample types. The sequence joins TRBV10-3 to TRBJ2-7, and 9 junctional nucleotides match TRBD1. The sample consisted of peripheral blood. The source of this sequence is a man aged 55 to 69 with acute or convalescent COVID-19. The CDR3 protein sequence reads: CATSGQGSYEQYF. The bases are TGTGCCACTTCGGGACAGGGATCCTACGAGCAGTACTTC.